This T cell receptor (beta chain) was identified in a study of blood T cell repertoires in COVID-19. In the study overall: In each case, the material was cDNA or gDNA derived from T cells, B-cell-depleted T cells, or PBMCs.

Here immunoSEQ multiplex PCR was the method, and the copy in TCRdb shows in-frame clones only, minus some. The repertoire has about 99,000 clones, roughly 87% of them found once; the top ten carry roughly a sixth. V gave up 1 base and J gave up 2 bases, with 6 bases separating them. The CDR3 covers 13 residues. Germline V gene data show CDR1 as LNHNV and CDR2 as YYDKDF (reference sequence). The rearrangement uses TRBV15 and TRBJ2-7; D unclear. The sequencing sample was made of peripheral blood. This clonotype was obtained from a woman at least 80 years old in a cohort sampled during active COVID-19. The CDR3 sequence: CATSRVGPYEQYF. CDR3 sequence (DNA): TGTGCCACCAGCAGAGTTGGGCCCTACGAGCAGTACTTC.